This T cell receptor (beta chain) was recorded in a study of shared clonotypes between healthy human individuals. Clones were sequenced by immunoSEQ multiplex PCR, and TCRdb holds only the in-frame ones, with some missing. The sample includes over a million clones, about 98.5% of them seen just once. This CDR3 spans 12 amino acids. V gave up 9 bases and J gave up 0 bases, with 6 bases separating them. The V gene's germline CDR1 is MDHEN and CDR2 SYDVKM. In the case of this clone: Different DNA sequences within this sample yield the same CDR3.

Material for sequencing was naive CD4+ T cells sorted from blood. Subset: CD45RA+ positively selected. The clonotype comes from a man aged 30 to 39 in good health. This sequence joins TRBV28 and TRBJ2-1; D not resolved. The CDR3 spells CASSLSYNEQFF. The CDR3 bases are TGTGCCAGTAGCCTCTCCTACAATGAGCAGTTCTTC.